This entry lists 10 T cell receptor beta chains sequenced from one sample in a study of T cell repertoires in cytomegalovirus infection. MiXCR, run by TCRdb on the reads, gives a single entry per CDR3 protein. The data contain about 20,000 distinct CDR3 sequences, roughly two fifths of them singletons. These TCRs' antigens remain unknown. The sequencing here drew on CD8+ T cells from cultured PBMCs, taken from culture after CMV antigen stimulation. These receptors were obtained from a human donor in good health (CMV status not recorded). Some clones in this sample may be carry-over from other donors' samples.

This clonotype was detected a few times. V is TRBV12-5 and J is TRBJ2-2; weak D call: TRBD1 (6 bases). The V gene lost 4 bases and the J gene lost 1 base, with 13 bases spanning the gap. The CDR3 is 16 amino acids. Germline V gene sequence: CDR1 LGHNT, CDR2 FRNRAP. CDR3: CASGSQGTLNTGELFF. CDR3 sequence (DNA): TGTGCTAGTGGTTCGCAGGGGACCCTGAACACCGGGGAGCTGTTTTTT.

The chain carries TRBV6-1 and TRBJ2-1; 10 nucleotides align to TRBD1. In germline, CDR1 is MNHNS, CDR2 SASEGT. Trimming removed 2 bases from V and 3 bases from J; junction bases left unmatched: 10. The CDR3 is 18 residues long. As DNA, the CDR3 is TGTGCCAGCAGTGAATCAACCGGGACAGGGGTGTTCTACAATGAGCAGTTCTTC. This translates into CASSESTGTGVFYNEQFF.

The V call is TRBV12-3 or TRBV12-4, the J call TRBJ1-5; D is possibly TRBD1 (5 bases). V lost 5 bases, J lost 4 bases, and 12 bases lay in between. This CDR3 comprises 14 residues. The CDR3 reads CASSEGNLNQPQHF. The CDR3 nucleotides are TGTGCCAGCAGTGAGGGGAACCTGAATCAGCCCCAGCATTTT.

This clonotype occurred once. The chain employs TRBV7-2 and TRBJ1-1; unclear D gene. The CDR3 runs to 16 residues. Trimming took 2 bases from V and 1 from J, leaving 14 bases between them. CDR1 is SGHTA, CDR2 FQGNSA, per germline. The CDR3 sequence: CASSLNSWFWNTEAFF. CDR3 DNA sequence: TGTGCCAGCAGCTTAAATTCGTGGTTCTGGAACACTGAAGCTTTCTTT.

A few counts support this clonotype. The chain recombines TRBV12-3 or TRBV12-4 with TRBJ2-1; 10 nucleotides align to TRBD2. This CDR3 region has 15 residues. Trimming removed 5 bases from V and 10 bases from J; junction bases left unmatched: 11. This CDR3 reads CASSPLTSGIGEQFF. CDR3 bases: TGTGCCAGCAGTCCACTAACTAGCGGGATCGGAGAGCAGTTCTTC.

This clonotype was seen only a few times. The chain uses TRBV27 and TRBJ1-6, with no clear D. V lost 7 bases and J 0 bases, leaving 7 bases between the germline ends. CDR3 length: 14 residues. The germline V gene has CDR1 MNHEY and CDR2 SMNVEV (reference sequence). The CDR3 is CASKGSSYNSPLHF. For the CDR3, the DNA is TGTGCCAGCAAAGGGAGCTCCTATAATTCACCCCTCCACTTT.

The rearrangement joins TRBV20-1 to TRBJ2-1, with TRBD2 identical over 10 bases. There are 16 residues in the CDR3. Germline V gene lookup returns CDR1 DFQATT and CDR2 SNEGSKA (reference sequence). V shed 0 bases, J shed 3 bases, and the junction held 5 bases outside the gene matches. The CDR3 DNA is TGCAGTGCTAGAGATGGGGGACTAGCGAGCTACAATGAGCAGTTCTTC. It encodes CSARDGGLASYNEQFF.

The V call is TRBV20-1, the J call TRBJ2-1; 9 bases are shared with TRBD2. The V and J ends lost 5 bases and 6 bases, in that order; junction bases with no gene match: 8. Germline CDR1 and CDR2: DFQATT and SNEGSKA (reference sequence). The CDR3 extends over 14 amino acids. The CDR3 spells CSAPLAGYFNEQFF. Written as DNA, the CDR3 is TGCAGTGCTCCCCTAGCGGGGTACTTCAATGAGCAGTTCTTC.

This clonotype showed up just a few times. The CDR3 region is CASSIIANYGYTF. The CDR3 nucleotides are TGTGCCAGCAGCATAATAGCTAACTATGGCTACACCTTC. V usage is TRBV7-2 and J usage is TRBJ1-2; no firm D call. The CDR3 consists of 13 residues. The V gene lost 5 bases and the J gene lost 0 bases, with 7 bases spanning the gap. Germline-derived CDR1 and CDR2 are SGHTA and FQGNSA.

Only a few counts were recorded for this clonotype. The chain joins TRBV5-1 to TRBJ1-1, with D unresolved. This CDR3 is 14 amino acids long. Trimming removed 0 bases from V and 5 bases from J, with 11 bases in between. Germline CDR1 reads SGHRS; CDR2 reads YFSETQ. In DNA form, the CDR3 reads TGCGCCAGCAGCTTGGACATCGGTGGGACTGAAGCTTTCTTT. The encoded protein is CASSLDIGGTEAFF.